These 29 T cell receptor beta chains were all obtained from the same sample, sequenced in a study of T cell changes during pregnancy in multiple sclerosis (dated by TCRdb to between 2018 and 2021). Library generation was performed with the immunoSEQ multiplex PCR assay. As stored in TCRdb, this immuneACCESS dataset retains in-frame rearrangements with V and J assigned. A fraction of the clones does not appear; measured against another copy, unresolved V genes explain less than half of the discrepancy, and the remainder lacks a known reason. The sample table shows approximately 71,000 clones, and approximately 92% are seen once. The ten top clones hold roughly 1.2% of the sample. This specimen consisted of peripheral blood, obtained in the third trimester of pregnancy. These TCRs come from a female donor with multiple sclerosis, enrolled in a pregnancy study.

The chain uses TRBV14 and TRBJ2-7; 13 nucleotides line up with TRBD2. The CDR3 is made up of 15 amino acids. Germline V gene sequence: CDR1 SGHDN, CDR2 FVKESK. J gave up 7 bases and V 5 bases, and 8 bases lay outside the gene matches. CDR3 residues: CASSFRLAGGGEQYF. The CDR3 region has the DNA TGTGCCAGCAGCTTTAGACTAGCGGGAGGTGGTGAGCAGTACTTC.

The chain couples TRBV19 to TRBJ1-5; D is possibly TRBD1 (5 bases). CDR3 size: 14 residues. V was trimmed by 3 bases and J by 6 bases, leaving 12 bases between them. Germline V gene lookup returns CDR1 LNHDA and CDR2 SQIVND (reference sequence). CDR3 region: CASSILAGTQPQHF. The CDR3 nucleotides are TGTGCCAGTAGTATTTTAGCGGGGACTCAGCCCCAGCATTTT.

This clone has a handful of counts. The gene calls are TRBV19 and TRBJ1-3, with unresolved D. V was cut by 8 bases and J by 4 bases, with 12 bases left in between. From germline, CDR1 is LNHDA and CDR2 SQIVND (reference sequence). This CDR3 region has 13 residues. The DNA of the CDR3 is TGTGCCAGTGTCGAGCGATCAGGAAACACCATATATTTT. This sequence encodes CASVERSGNTIYF. Complete variable domain (other parts from reference TRBV19 and TRBJ1-3): DGGITQSPKYLFRKEGQNVTLSCEQNLNHDAMYWYRQDPGQGLRLIYYSQIVNDFQKGDIAEGYSVSREKKESFPLTVTSAQKNPTAFYLCASVERSGNTIYFGEGSWLTVV.

V is TRBV9 and J is TRBJ2-3, with 10 nucleotides matching TRBD2. Germline lookup yields CDR1 SGDLS and CDR2 YYNGEE. The length of the CDR3 is 15 residues. After removal of 4 bases from V and 2 bases from J, the junction contained 4 bases not matched to a gene. The DNA for the CDR3 is TGTGCCAGCAGCTTTAGCGGGAGGACCACAGATACGCAGTATTTT. Protein: CASSFSGRTTDTQYF.

CDR3 nucleotides: TGTGCCAGCAGCTTTAGACAGCGTAGCTATGGCTACACCTTC. Protein: CASSFRQRSYGYTF. The chain employs TRBV5-6 and TRBJ1-2; D is perhaps TRBD1 (5 bases). Germline V gene sequence: CDR1 SGHDT, CDR2 YYEEEE. The CDR3 runs 14 residues. The germline V and J ends were trimmed by 2 bases and 4 bases, with 12 bases remaining between them. Full variable domain (rest looked up from reference TRBV5-6 and TRBJ1-2): DAGVTQSPTHLIKTRGQQVTLRCSPKSGHDTVSWYQQALGQGPQFIFQYYEEEERQRGNFPDRFSGHQFPNYSSELNVNALLLGDSALYLCASSFRQRSYGYTFGSGTRLTVV.

This sequence joins TRBV5-1 and TRBJ2-1; 7 bases are shared with TRBD2. Looked up from germline, CDR1 is SGHRS and CDR2 is YFSETQ. The V segment lost 2 bases and the J segment 6 bases; nucleotides outside the gene matches: 8. CDR3 size: 15 residues. The CDR3 reads CASSFTGTISNEQFF. The DNA for the CDR3 is TGCGCCAGCAGCTTTACCGGGACTATCTCCAATGAGCAGTTCTTC.

The chain employs TRBV7-9 and TRBJ2-1; 9 bases match TRBD1. V lost 6 bases, J lost 4 bases, and 10 bases stayed unmatched. CDR3 length equals 16 residues. The germline gives CDR1 SEHNR, CDR2 FQNEAQ (reference sequence). CDR3 residues: CASSPTGQGVYNEQFF. DNA for the CDR3: TGTGCCAGCAGTCCAACGGGACAGGGAGTGTACAATGAGCAGTTCTTC.

The chain combines TRBV5-6 with TRBJ1-2, with a possible D match to TRBD1 (5 bases). This CDR3 spans 13 amino acids. The V end lost 1 base, the J end lost 5 bases, and 9 bases lay between the germline ends. Per the germline V gene, CDR1 is SGHDT and CDR2 is YYEEEE. The CDR3 sequence: CASSLTGRYGYTF. CDR3 coding DNA: TGTGCCAGCAGCTTGACAGGTCGATATGGCTACACCTTC.

The gene calls are TRBV11-2 and TRBJ2-1; 7 bases are a match to TRBD2. This CDR3 is 14 amino acids long. V was pared by 4 bases and J by 6 bases, with 6 bases of the junction left unmatched. Germline lookup yields CDR1 SGHAT and CDR2 FQNNGV. The CDR3 DNA reads TGTGCCAGCAGCTATCGGCTAGCGGTCAATGAGCAGTTCTTC. As protein: CASSYRLAVNEQFF.

V is TRBV7-9 and J is TRBJ2-7, with 12 bases lining up with TRBD1. The V gene end was trimmed by 2 bases and the J gene end by 6 bases; junction bases not matched to a gene: 8. Germline CDR1 and CDR2: SEHNR and FQNEAQ (reference sequence). The CDR3 runs 16 residues. The CDR3 region has the DNA TGTGCCAGCAGCTTACCTAGGGGACAGGGGGCTGGCGAGCAGTACTTC. This translates into CASSLPRGQGAGEQYF.

Turning to this clone: A read error may account for a junction end that differs from germline. The chain uses TRBV7-7 and TRBJ1-4; no reliable D call. Per germline, CDR1 SSHAT and CDR2 FNYEAQ (reference sequence). CDR3 length: 14 amino acids. The CDR3 DNA follows: TGTGCTAGCAGCTTAGGTCCTAGCATGGAAAAACTGTTTTTT. As protein: CASSLGPSMEKLFF.

This rearrangement joins TRBV19 to TRBJ2-1, with D tentatively TRBD2 (6 bases). The V and J ends lost 5 bases and 4 bases respectively, with 18 bases between them. Germline V CDR1 and CDR2: LNHDA, SQIVND (reference sequence). This CDR3 region has 16 residues. DNA for the CDR3: TGTGCCAGTAGTGCGCCGGGACTGCTAACTTACAATGAGCAGTTCTTC. Protein sequence: CASSAPGLLTYNEQFF.

V and J are TRBV28 and TRBJ2-1; 7 bases line up with TRBD1. Per the germline V gene, CDR1 is MDHEN and CDR2 is SYDVKM. The CDR3 covers 14 residues. Trimming removed 1 base from V and 8 bases from J; junction bases left unmatched: 5. The chain's CDR3 is CASSLFQGVYEQFF. DNA of the CDR3: TGTGCCAGCAGTTTATTTCAGGGGGTATATGAGCAGTTCTTC.

The chain has TRBV19 and TRBJ2-1; 7 bases line up with TRBD1. After removal of 6 bases from V and 5 bases from J, the junction contained 4 bases not matched to a gene. CDR3 length: 13 residues. Germline-derived CDR1 and CDR2 are LNHDA and SQIVND (reference sequence). The CDR3 sequence: CASRLDRDNEQFF. CDR3 nucleotide sequence: TGTGCCAGTAGGCTAGACAGGGACAATGAGCAGTTCTTC.

This clone occurred a few times. The genes are TRBV7-9 and TRBJ2-7; 8 nucleotides match TRBD2. V trimming: 4 bases; J trimming: 7 bases; junction bases outside the gene matches: 15. CDR1 is SEHNR, CDR2 FQNEAQ, per germline (reference sequence). CDR3 length equals 16 residues. The CDR3 reads CASSSLGLASPEEQYF. The CDR3 DNA sequence: TGTGCCAGCAGCTCCCTCGGACTAGCCTCCCCGGAAGAGCAGTACTTC.

CDR3 residues: CASETGGLAGGWMNEQFF. Written as DNA, the CDR3 is TGTGCCAGCGAGACAGGGGGGTTGGCGGGAGGGTGGATGAATGAGCAGTTCTTC. The J gene is TRBJ2-1, the V gene TRBV28; D possibly uses TRBD1 or TRBD2 (9 bases each). V dropped 8 bases and J dropped 7 bases, with 30 bases sitting between them. This CDR3 has 18 amino acids. Germline assignment: CDR1 MDHEN and CDR2 SYDVKM.

The table lists this clone with a count of one. The V call is TRBV30, the J call TRBJ2-7; 8 bases match TRBD1. Germline-derived CDR1 and CDR2 are GTSNPN and SVGIG (reference sequence). Trimming took 3 bases from V and 6 from J; bases not matched to a gene: 13. The CDR3 totals 15 residues. CDR3 region: CAWRPRDRLRVEQYF. The CDR3 nucleotides read TGTGCCTGGAGACCCCGGGACAGGCTGAGGGTCGAGCAGTACTTC.

V gene TRBV6-1 combines with J gene TRBJ2-3; 8 nucleotides align to TRBD1. Trimming cost V 4 bases and J 4 bases; bases outside gene matches: 1. Germline values: CDR1 MNHNS, CDR2 SASEGT. CDR3 length: 13 amino acids. The CDR3 coding sequence is TGTGCCAGCAGTGTACAGGGGGCAGATACGCAGTATTTT. Protein sequence: CASSVQGADTQYF.

V is TRBV4-1 and J is TRBJ2-3; TRBD1 is a possible D gene (6 bases). The CDR3 runs to 16 residues. Germline V lookup: CDR1 MGHRA, CDR2 YSYEKL. With 1 base removed from V and 2 bases from J, the gap between germline ends came to 13 bases. CDR3 sequence: CASSQGGRGYTDTQYF. The CDR3 nucleotides are TGCGCCAGCAGCCAAGGAGGCAGGGGTTACACAGATACGCAGTATTTT.

This clone was observed a handful of times. This rearrangement joins TRBV6-1 to TRBJ2-7; D possibly corresponds to TRBD2 (5 bases). Trimming pared 3 bases from V and 3 bases from J, leaving 12 bases between. The germline V gene encodes CDR1 MNHNS and CDR2 SASEGT. This CDR3 contains 14 residues. CDR3 coding DNA: TGTGCCAGCAGTGAGCCCGGGAAGAGCTACGAGCAGTACTTC. Translation gives CASSEPGKSYEQYF.

The V and J genes are TRBV6-5 and TRBJ1-2, with TRBD1 matching 7 bases. V was clipped by 5 bases and J by 3 bases; unmatched bases: 9. The CDR3 loop spans 15 amino acids. Germline V gene data show CDR1 as MNHEY and CDR2 as SVGAGI. In nucleotides, the CDR3 is TGTGCCAGCAGTCAACCGGGACAGAGCCACTATGGCTACACCTTC. Residues: CASSQPGQSHYGYTF.

J is TRBJ1-1 and V is TRBV5-6; unclear D gene. CDR1 is SGHDT, CDR2 YYEEEE, per germline. The V gene lost 2 bases and the J gene lost 3 bases, with 20 bases spanning the gap. The CDR3 runs to 17 residues. The CDR3 nucleotides are TGTGCCAGCAGCTTTTACCGCACTCGGGCGGGGTACACTGAAGCTTTCTTT. This codes for CASSFYRTRAGYTEAFF.

This chain links TRBV23-1 with TRBJ2-3; tentative D call: TRBD2 (7 bases). TRBV23-1 belongs to the ORF category, with a function that is uncertain. V was pared by 4 bases and J by 1 base, with 15 bases between. This CDR3 comprises 16 residues. CDR3 nucleotide sequence: TGCGCCAGCAGTCGGTCCCGGGGGGCCGGCACAGATACGCAGTATTTT. This sequence encodes CASSRSRGAGTDTQYF.

This clone was counted between two and nine times. V is TRBV6-1 and J is TRBJ2-3; 12 nucleotides align to TRBD2. Germline V gives CDR1 MNHNS, CDR2 SASEGT. The CDR3 sequence is 16 residues long. V shed 4 bases, J shed 1 base, and the junction held 3 bases outside the gene matches. The CDR3 sequence is CASSVASGRGTDTQYF. The DNA of the CDR3 is TGTGCCAGCAGTGTAGCTAGCGGGAGGGGCACAGATACGCAGTATTTT.

The rearrangement uses TRBV19 and TRBJ2-3; D unresolved. This CDR3 region has 11 residues. Looked up from germline, CDR1 is LNHDA and CDR2 is SQIVND (reference sequence). V lost 5 bases to trimming and J lost 6 bases, with 6 bases between them. DNA for the CDR3: TGTGCCAGTAGTCTGAGGGATACGCAGTATTTT. Translating gives CASSLRDTQYF.

CDR3 nucleotides: TGCAGCGTTGGGGCGTCGGCTGGAAACACCATATATTTT. Translation: CSVGASAGNTIYF. The genes are TRBV29-1 and TRBJ1-3; D not resolved. V was pared by 4 bases and J by 2 bases, with 9 bases between. The germline CDR1 and CDR2 sequences are SQVTM and ANQGSEA. The CDR3 runs to 13 residues.

V and J are TRBV6-5 and TRBJ2-7; TRBD2 agrees at 13 bases. Per germline, CDR1 MNHEY and CDR2 SVGAGI. V lost 2 bases and J lost 1; bases outside the gene matches: 2. The CDR3 has 16 residues. Here the CDR3 DNA reads TGTGCCAGCAGTTACGGGACTAGCGGGATGTCCTACGAGCAGTACTTC. Translating it yields CASSYGTSGMSYEQYF.

This chain connects TRBV7-9 to TRBJ1-1; D not resolved. Trimming pared 6 bases from V and 11 bases from J, leaving 16 bases between. Germline V gene lookup returns CDR1 SEHNR and CDR2 FQNEAQ (reference sequence). The CDR3 spans 12 residues. The CDR3 coding sequence is TGTGCCAGCAGGCTGGACGCCGGAGGTGCTTTCTTT. Encoded protein: CASRLDAGGAFF.

The chain couples TRBV4-3 to TRBJ2-2, with D uncertain. Germline V gene data show CDR1 as LGHNA and CDR2 as YSLEER. Trimming stripped 0 bases from V and 3 bases from J, with 5 bases between. The CDR3 extends over 14 amino acids. The DNA of the CDR3 is TGCGCCAGCAGCCAAGATCCCTACACCGGGGAGCTGTTTTTT. Translated, it gives CASSQDPYTGELFF.